A selection of T cell receptor beta chains follows, all from one sample in a study of T cells in Graves' hyperthyroidism and ophthalmopathy. TCRdb redid the calling of the multiplex PCR reads with MiXCR, one entry per CDR3 protein. The sample has 350,000 or so distinct CDR3 sequences, 18% seen once; the top ten hold around 50%. Sequencing input: blood. The receptors derive from a woman aged 45-65 years with Graves' hyperthyroidism. CDR3s include the opening cysteine and the closing phenylalanine or tryptophan. D genes are given only for firm matches. Part of the rows lack a size; the others show once, few, many or a class for expanded clones.

>TRBD1|.|TRBV7-9|TRBJ1-6
TGTGCCAGCAGCCCGCCGGGACAGATCTATAATTCACCCCTCCACTTT
CASSPPGQIYNSPLHF
>.|few|TRBV7-9|TRBJ2-3
TGTGCCAGCAGCTGGGGGGGCGGTAACACGCAGTATTTT
CASSWGGGNTQYF
>TRBD1|many|TRBV7-3|TRBJ2-5
TGTGCCAGCAGTCCCGACAGGGGAGAGACCCAGTACTTC
CASSPDRGETQYF
>.|.|TRBV7-3|TRBJ1-6
TGTGCCAGCAGCTTAGGAGGGTCTTCACCCCTCCACTTT
CASSLGGSSPLHF
>TRBD1|many|TRBV6-1|TRBJ2-3
TGTGCCAGCAGGCCCCGACAGGGGATGTGGGCAGATACGCAGTATTTT
CASRPRQGMWADTQYF
>.|few|TRBV2|TRBJ2-2
TGTGCCAGCAGAGAACAGGGTAATACCGGGGAGCTGTTTTTT
CASREQGNTGELFF
>TRBD1|.|TRBV19|TRBJ2-2
TGTGCCAGTAGTATGCAACAGGGGATCCCCGGGGAGCTGTTTTTT
CASSMQQGIPGELFF
>.|few|TRBV9|TRBJ1-2
TGTGCCAGCAGCGTAGCCCCGGAGGCAGATGGCTACACCTTC
CASSVAPEADGYTF
>.|.|TRBV7-2|TRBJ2-1
TGTGCCAGCAGCTTAGGGGTCACCAATGGTAATGAGCAGTTCTTC
CASSLGVTNGNEQFF
>.|many|TRBV6-1|TRBJ2-5
TGTGCCAGCAGTGGCCAGCGGGCCGCCCAAGAGACCCAGTACTTC
CASSGQRAAQETQYF
>TRBD1|few|TRBV12-3/TRBV12-4|TRBJ1-2
TGTGCCAGCAGTGCTGACAGGGCCGGGGGCTACACCTTC
CASSADRAGGYTF
>.|.|TRBV20-1|TRBJ1-2
TGCAGTGCTAGAAGGGCAGGTGCTAACTATGGCTACACCTTC
CSARRAGANYGYTF
>TRBD1|once|TRBV7-7|TRBJ2-1
TGTGCTAGCAGCTTCGGGACAGGGGGTTCTGAGCAGTTCTTC
CASSFGTGGSEQFF
>.|many|TRBV6-2/TRBV6-3|TRBJ1-5
TGTGCCAGCAGTTACTCGGATTTCTATCAGCCCCAGCATTTT
CASSYSDFYQPQHF
>.|.|TRBV11-2|TRBJ1-6
TGTGCCAGCAGCTTAGGGGTCGGAAATTCACCCCTCCACTTT
CASSLGVGNSPLHF
>.|.|TRBV29-1|TRBJ2-5
TGCAGCGCGGGAGTGGAGTCGGAGACCCAGTACTTC
CSAGVESETQYF
>TRBD2|many|TRBV7-3|TRBJ2-1
TGTGCCAGCAGCCCCGGCTCGCGGGGGGGTCGGGATGAGCAGTTCTTC
CASSPGSRGGRDEQFF
>.|many|TRBV12-3/TRBV12-4|TRBJ2-1
TGTGCCAGCAGTTTGTTCCCGCAGGGGTCGGCTGAATACAATGAGCAGTTCTTC
CASSLFPQGSAEYNEQFF
>.|few|TRBV19|TRBJ2-1
TGTGCCAGTAGTATTCTCGGAGGGGACAATGAGCAGTTCTTC
CASSILGGDNEQFF